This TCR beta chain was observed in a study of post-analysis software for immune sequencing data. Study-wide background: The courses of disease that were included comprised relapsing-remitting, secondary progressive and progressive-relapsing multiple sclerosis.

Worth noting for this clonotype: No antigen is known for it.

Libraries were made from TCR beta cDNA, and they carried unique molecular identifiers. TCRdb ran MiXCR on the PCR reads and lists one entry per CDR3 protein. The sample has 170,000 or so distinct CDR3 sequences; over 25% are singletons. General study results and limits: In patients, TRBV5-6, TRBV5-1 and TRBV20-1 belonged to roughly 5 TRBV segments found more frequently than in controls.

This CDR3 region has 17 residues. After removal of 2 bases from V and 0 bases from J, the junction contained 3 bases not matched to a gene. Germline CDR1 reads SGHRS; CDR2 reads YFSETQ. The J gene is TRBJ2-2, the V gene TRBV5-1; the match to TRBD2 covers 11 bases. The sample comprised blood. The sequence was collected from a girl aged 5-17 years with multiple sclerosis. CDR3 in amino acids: CASSLTSGGPNTGELFF. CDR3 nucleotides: TGCGCCAGCAGCTTAACTAGCGGGGGACCGAACACCGGGGAGCTGTTTTTT. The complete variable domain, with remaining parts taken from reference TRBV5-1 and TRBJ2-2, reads KAGVTQTPRYLIKTRGQQVTLSCSPISGHRSVSWYQQTPGQGLQFLFEYFSETQRNKGNFPGRFSGRQFSNSRSEMNVSTLELGDSALYLCASSLTSGGPNTGELFFGEGSRLTVL.